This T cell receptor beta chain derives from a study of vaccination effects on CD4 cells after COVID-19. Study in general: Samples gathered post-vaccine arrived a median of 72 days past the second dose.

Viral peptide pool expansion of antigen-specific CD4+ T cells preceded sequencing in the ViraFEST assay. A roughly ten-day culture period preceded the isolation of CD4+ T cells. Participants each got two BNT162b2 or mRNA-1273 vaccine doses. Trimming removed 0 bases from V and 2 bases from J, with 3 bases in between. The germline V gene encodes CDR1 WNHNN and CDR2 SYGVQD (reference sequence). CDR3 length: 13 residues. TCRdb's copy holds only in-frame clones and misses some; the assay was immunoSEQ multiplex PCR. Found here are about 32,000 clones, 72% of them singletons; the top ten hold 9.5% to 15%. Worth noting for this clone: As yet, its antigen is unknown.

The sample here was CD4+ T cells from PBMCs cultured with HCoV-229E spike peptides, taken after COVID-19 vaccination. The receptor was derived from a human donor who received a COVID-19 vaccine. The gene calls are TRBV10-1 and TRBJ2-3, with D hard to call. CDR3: CASSESLTDTQYF. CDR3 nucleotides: TGCGCCAGCAGTGAGTCGCTCACAGATACGCAGTATTTT.